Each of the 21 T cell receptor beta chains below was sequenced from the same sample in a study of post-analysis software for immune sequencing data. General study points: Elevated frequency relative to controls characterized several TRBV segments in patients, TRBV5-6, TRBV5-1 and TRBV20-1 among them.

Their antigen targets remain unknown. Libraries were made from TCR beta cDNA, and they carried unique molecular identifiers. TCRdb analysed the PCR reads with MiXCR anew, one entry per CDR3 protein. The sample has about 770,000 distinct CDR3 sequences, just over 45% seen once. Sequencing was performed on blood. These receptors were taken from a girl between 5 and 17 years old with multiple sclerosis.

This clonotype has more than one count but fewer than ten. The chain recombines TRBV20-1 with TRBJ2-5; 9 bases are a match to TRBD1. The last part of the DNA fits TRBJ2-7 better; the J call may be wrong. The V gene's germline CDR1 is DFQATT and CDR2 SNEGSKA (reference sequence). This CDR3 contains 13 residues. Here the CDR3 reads CSATRTGVGEQYF. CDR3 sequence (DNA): TGCAGTGCTACCCGGACAGGGGTAGGCGAGCAGTACTTC.

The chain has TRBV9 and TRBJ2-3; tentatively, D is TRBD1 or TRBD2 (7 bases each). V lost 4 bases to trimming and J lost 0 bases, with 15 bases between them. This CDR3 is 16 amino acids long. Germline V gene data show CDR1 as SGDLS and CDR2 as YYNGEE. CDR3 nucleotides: TGTGCCAGCAGCCAGGGGGGGGGCTTTAGCACAGATACGCAGTATTTT. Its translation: CASSQGGGFSTDTQYF. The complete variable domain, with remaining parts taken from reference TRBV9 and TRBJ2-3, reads DSGVTQTPKHLITATGQRVTLRCSPRSGDLSVYWYQQSLDQGLQFLIQYYNGEERAKGNILERFSAQQFPDLHSELNLSSLELGDSALYFCASSQGGGFSTDTQYFGPGTRLTVL.

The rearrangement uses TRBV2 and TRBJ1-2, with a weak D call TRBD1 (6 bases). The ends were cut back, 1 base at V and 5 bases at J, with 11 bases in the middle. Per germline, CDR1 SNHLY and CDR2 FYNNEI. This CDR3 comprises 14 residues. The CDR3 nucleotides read TGTGCCAGCAGTGAAGGGACAGATCTTTATGGCTACACCTTC. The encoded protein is CASSEGTDLYGYTF.

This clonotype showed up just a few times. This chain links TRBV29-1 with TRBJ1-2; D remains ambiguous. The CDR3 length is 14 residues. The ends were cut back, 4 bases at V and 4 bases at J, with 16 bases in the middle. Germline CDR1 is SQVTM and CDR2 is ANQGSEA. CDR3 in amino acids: CSVGSLREGYGYTF. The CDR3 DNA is TGCAGCGTTGGCAGCTTAAGGGAGGGCTATGGCTACACCTTC.

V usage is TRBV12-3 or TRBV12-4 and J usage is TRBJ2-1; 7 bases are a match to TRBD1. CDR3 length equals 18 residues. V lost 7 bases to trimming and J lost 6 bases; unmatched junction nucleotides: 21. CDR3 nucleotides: TGTGCCAGCACCGTTGGACAGGTCAAGGGAAAGTGGGTCAATGAGCAGTTCTTC. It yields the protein CASTVGQVKGKWVNEQFF.

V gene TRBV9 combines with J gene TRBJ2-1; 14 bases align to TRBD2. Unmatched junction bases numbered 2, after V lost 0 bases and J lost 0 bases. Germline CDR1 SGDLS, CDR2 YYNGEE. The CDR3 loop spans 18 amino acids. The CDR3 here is CASSVVGTSGGSYNEQFF. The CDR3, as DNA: TGTGCCAGCAGCGTAGTTGGGACTAGCGGGGGCTCCTACAATGAGCAGTTCTTC. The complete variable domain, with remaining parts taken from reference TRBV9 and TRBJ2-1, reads DSGVTQTPKHLITATGQRVTLRCSPRSGDLSVYWYQQSLDQGLQFLIQYYNGEERAKGNILERFSAQQFPDLHSELNLSSLELGDSALYFCASSVVGTSGGSYNEQFFGPGTRLTVL.

This CDR3 reads CASSRGTRYEQYF. The DNA for the CDR3 is TGTGCCAGCAGCCGCGGGACAAGGTACGAGCAGTACTTC. The chain combines TRBV27 with TRBJ2-7, with D perhaps TRBD1 or TRBD2 (6 bases each). The ends were cut back, 6 bases at V and 4 bases at J, with 13 bases in the middle. Germline assignment: CDR1 MNHEY and CDR2 SMNVEV (reference sequence). The CDR3 contains 13 residues.

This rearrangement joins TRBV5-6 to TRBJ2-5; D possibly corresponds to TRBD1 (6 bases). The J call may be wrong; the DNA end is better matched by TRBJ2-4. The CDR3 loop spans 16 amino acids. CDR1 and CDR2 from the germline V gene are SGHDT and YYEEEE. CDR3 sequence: CASSRTEQGPGNIQYF. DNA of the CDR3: TGTGCCAGCAGCCGTACCGAACAGGGCCCAGGCAACATTCAGTACTTC.

CDR3 nucleotides: TGCAGCGTTCTCAAGAGGGACAGCAACACTGAAGCTTTCTTT. Protein sequence: CSVLKRDSNTEAFF. The chain employs TRBV29-1 and TRBJ1-1; 7 bases map to TRBD1. CDR1 and CDR2 (germline): SQVTM, ANQGSEA. The CDR3 runs 14 residues. After removal of 5 bases from V and 2 bases from J, the junction contained 8 bases not matched to a gene.

CDR3 nucleotides: TGTGCCAGCAGTGACAGGGGGCCAGGATACACTGAAGCTTTCTTT. It is translated as CASSDRGPGYTEAFF. The rearrangement uses TRBV6-5 and TRBJ1-1; 10 bases line up with TRBD1. The V gene end was trimmed by 5 bases and the J gene end by 3 bases; junction bases not matched to a gene: 6. Germline V gene data show CDR1 as MNHEY and CDR2 as SVGAGI. CDR3 length equals 15 residues.

The CDR3 here is CATSESGGQETQYF. The DNA of the CDR3 is TGTGCCACCAGTGAATCAGGGGGTCAGGAGACCCAGTACTTC. V gene TRBV24-1 combines with J gene TRBJ2-5; 7 nucleotides align to TRBD1. The length of the CDR3 is 14 residues. V gave up 4 bases and J gave up 5 bases; unmatched junction bases: 6. Germline CDR1 is KGHDR and CDR2 is SFDVKD.

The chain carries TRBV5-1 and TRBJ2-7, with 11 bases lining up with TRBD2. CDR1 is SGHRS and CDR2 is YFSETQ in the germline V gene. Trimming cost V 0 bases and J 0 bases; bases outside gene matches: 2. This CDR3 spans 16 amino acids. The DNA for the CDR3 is TGCGCCAGCAGCTTGGGACTAGCGGGGCGCTCCTACGAGCAGTACTTC. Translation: CASSLGLAGRSYEQYF.

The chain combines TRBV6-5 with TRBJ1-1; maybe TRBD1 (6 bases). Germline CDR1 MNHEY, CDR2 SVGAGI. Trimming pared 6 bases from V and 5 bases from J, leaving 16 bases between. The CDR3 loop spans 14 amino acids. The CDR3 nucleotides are TGTGCCAGCAGAGACCAGGGGAGGGCTACTGAAGCTTTCTTT. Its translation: CASRDQGRATEAFF.

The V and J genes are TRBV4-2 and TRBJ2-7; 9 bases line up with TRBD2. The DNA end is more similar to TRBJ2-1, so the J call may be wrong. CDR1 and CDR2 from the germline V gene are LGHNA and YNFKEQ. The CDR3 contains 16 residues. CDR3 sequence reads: CASSQDSGSRYNEQFF. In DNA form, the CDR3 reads TGTGCCAGCAGCCAAGATAGCGGGAGCAGGTACAATGAGCAGTTCTTC.

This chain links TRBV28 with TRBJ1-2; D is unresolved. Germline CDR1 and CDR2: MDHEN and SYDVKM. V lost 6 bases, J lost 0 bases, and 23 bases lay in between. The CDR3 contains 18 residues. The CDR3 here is CASSPPRRRAEANYGYTF. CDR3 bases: TGTGCCAGCAGCCCACCTAGGCGGCGGGCCGAAGCTAACTATGGCTACACCTTC.

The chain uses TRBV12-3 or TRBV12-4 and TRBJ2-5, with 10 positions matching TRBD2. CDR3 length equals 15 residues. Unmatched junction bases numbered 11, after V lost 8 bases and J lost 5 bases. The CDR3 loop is CASGQLAGLTETQYF. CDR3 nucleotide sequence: TGTGCCAGCGGCCAACTAGCGGGACTCACTGAGACCCAGTACTTC.

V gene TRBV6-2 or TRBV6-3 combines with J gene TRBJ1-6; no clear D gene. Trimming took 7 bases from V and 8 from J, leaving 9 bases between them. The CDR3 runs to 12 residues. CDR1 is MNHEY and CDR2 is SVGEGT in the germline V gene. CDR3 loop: CASTTSDSPLHF. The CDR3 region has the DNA TGTGCCAGCACTACTAGTGATTCACCCCTCCACTTT.

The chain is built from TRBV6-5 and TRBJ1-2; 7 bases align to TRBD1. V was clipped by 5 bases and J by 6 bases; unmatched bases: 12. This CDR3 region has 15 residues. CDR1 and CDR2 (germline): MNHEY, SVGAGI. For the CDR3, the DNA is TGTGCCAGCAGTCCCAACCGGGACAGAGTCCATGGCTACACCTTC. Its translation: CASSPNRDRVHGYTF.

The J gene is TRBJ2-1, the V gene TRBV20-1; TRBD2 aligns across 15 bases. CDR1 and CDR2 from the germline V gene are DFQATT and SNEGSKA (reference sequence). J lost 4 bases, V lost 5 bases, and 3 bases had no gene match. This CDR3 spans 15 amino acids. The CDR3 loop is CSAGGLAGGYNEQFF. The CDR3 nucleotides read TGCAGTGCTGGGGGACTAGCGGGAGGTTACAATGAGCAGTTCTTC.

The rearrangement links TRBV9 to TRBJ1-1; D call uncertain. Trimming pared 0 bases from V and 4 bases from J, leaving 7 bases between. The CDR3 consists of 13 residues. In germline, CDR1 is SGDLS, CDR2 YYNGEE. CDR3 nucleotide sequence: TGTGCCAGCAGCGTAGGTACGGGCACTGAAGCTTTCTTT. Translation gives CASSVGTGTEAFF.

The CDR3 DNA reads as TGTGCCAGCAGCCCTGACAGGGCACCCTACAATGAGCAGTTCTTC. Its translation is CASSPDRAPYNEQFF. The chain links TRBV7-6 to TRBJ2-1; 7 nucleotides line up with TRBD1. This CDR3 has 15 amino acids. Trimming at V came to 5 bases and at J to 2 bases, leaving 6 bases not matched to a gene. In germline, CDR1 is SGHVS, CDR2 FNYEAQ.